The 3 T cell receptor beta chains below come from one sample, sequenced in a study of chemoradiotherapy in HPV16-positive cancers. This table comes from immunoSEQ multiplex PCR, and its TCRdb copy is limited to in-frame clones, with some not included. In the table there are some 32,000 clones, roughly 87% of which are singletons. The material sequenced was blood, taken from a patient who underwent chemoradiotherapy. The source of these receptors is a human donor with HPV-associated anogenital cancer.

The rearrangement uses TRBV5-1 and TRBJ1-1, with 8 bases lining up with TRBD1. Germline CDR1 is SGHRS and CDR2 is YFSETQ. The CDR3 spans 15 residues. V dropped 2 bases and J dropped 4; count of bases not matched to a gene: 7. Here the CDR3 reads CASSFDGQGGTEAFF. The CDR3 DNA reads TGCGCCAGCAGCTTTGATGGACAGGGTGGCACTGAAGCTTTCTTT.

The CDR3 here is CASSFSGGVAKNIQYF. CDR3 in DNA: TGTGCCAGTAGTTTCTCAGGGGGGGTGGCCAAAAACATTCAGTACTTC. The rearrangement links TRBV19 to TRBJ2-4; D might be TRBD1 or TRBD2, each matching 7 bases. Trimming pared 5 bases from V and 1 base from J, leaving 15 bases between. Germline CDR1 LNHDA, CDR2 SQIVND (reference sequence). The CDR3 has 16 residues.

The CDR3 loop reads CASSEAGRETQYF. Here the CDR3 DNA reads TGTGCCAGCAGTGAAGCTGGCAGGGAGACCCAGTACTTC. The chain has TRBV6-1 and TRBJ2-5; D ambiguous. The CDR3 is 13 amino acids. V was trimmed by 0 bases and J by 5 bases, leaving 7 bases between them. The germline V gene has CDR1 MNHNS and CDR2 SASEGT.